Below, one T cell receptor (beta chain) is given with its context. This sample is drawn from a study of blood T cell repertoires in COVID-19. Overall study context: COVID-19 samples collected from the United States, Italy and Spain covered acute and convalescent phases. Sample material is recorded as cDNA or gDNA derived from T cells, B-cell-depleted T cells, or PBMCs.

V dropped 0 bases and J dropped 2 bases, with 9 bases sitting between them. The CDR3 sequence is 16 residues long. CDR1 is SGHNT and CDR2 is YYREEE in the germline V gene (reference sequence). Data came from immunoSEQ multiplex PCR; TCRdb stores just in-frame clones and leaves some out. In the table there are roughly 160,000 clones, approximately 85% of which are singletons. The sequence was obtained from a woman aged 80 or older with COVID-19, enrolled during active disease. The rearrangement links TRBV5-4 to TRBJ2-6, with unresolved D. Sequenced input: peripheral blood. This CDR3 is CASSLAPGTGANVLTF. The CDR3 DNA sequence: TGTGCCAGCAGCTTGGCCCCAGGTACTGGGGCCAACGTCCTGACTTTC. Together with reference TRBV5-4 and TRBJ2-6, the CDR3 gives the full variable domain: ETGVTQSPTHLIKTRGQQVTLRCSSQSGHNTVSWYQQALGQGPQFIFQYYREEENGRGNFPPRFSGLQFPNYSSELNVNALELDDSALYLCASSLAPGTGANVLTFGAGSRLTVL.